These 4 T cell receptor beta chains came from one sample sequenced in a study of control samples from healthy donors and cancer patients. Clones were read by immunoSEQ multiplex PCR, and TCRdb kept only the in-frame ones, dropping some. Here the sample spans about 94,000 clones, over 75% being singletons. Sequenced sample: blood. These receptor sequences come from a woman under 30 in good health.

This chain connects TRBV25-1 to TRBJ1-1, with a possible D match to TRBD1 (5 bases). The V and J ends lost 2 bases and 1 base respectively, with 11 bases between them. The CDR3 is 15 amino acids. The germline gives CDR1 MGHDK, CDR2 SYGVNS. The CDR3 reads CASSERFGGNTEAFF. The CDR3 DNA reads TGTGCCAGCAGTGAACGCTTTGGGGGGAACACTGAAGCTTTCTTT.

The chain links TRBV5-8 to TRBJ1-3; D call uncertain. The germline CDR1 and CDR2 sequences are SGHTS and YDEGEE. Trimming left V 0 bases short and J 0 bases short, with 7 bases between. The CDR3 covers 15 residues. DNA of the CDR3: TGTGCCAGCAGCTTGGCGCAGAGCTCTGGAAACACCATATATTTT. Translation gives CASSLAQSSGNTIYF.

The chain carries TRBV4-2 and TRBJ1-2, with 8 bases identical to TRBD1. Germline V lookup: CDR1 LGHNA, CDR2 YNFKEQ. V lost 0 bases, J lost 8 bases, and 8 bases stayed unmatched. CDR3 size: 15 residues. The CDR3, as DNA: TGTGCCAGCAGCCAAGAAACCAGGGGGCCAGGAGGCTACACCTTC. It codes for CASSQETRGPGGYTF.

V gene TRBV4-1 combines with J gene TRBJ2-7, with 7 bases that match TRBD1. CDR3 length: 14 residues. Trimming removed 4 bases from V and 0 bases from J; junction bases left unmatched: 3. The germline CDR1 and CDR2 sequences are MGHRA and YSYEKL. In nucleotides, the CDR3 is TGCGCCAGCAGCCCTCGGGACAGCTCCTACGAGCAGTACTTC. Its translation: CASSPRDSSYEQYF.